These T cell receptor beta chains were read from a single sample in a study of T cell responses to AZD1222 COVID-19 vaccine. Here immunoSEQ multiplex PCR was the method, and the copy in TCRdb shows in-frame clones only, minus some. The table has around 120,000 clones, around 87% seen once. The sample consisted of peripheral blood, taken on day 0 of AZD1222 vaccination. The receptors come from an adult in good health. Both conserved end residues are part of each CDR3.

CDR3aa	v_gene	j_gene	len
CASSQEIDQPQHF	TRBV4-1	TRBJ1-5	13
CASSQERSRVRTEAFF	TRBV4-2	TRBJ1-1	16
CASSQLRGDRDNYGYTF	TRBV3-1/TRBV3-2	TRBJ1-2	17
CASTPGGHSYEQYF	TRBV27	TRBJ2-7	14
CASSSGGTSTDTQYF	TRBV5-1	TRBJ2-3	15
CASSQGQQETQYF	TRBV2	TRBJ2-5	13
CASSLAQGIHSPLHF	TRBV7-9	TRBJ1-6	15
CASSQKSWTGIYEQYF	TRBV14	TRBJ2-7	16
CASSIVGQGALGYTF	TRBV19	TRBJ1-2	15
CASSSPPQGGGGQPQHF	TRBV28	TRBJ1-5	17
CASSWDRQETQYF	TRBV7-8	TRBJ2-5	13
CASSRGTQQETQYF	TRBV7-9	TRBJ2-5	14
CASSPQAQGVLGGYTF	TRBV18	TRBJ1-2	16
CASSLGLALYQETQYF	TRBV7-9	TRBJ2-5	16
CASSLGVGNTEAFF	TRBV19	TRBJ1-1	14
CASSTGVGYTF	TRBV2	TRBJ1-2	11
CASSFGGEETQYF	TRBV5-1	TRBJ2-5	13
CASSSDRGLGYTF	TRBV7-2	TRBJ1-2	13
CASSQEWGEGGRYTEAFF	TRBV14	TRBJ1-1	18
CASSYRTGLYNEQFF	TRBV6-5	TRBJ2-1	15
CASSVPGQSTDTQYF	TRBV2	TRBJ2-3	15
CASSGDEQFF	TRBV9	TRBJ2-1	10
CATRETGVGNTIYF	TRBV15	TRBJ1-3	14
CASSFSPLDSPLHF	TRBV11-2	TRBJ1-6	14
CARGRGSIPLHF	TRBV6-5	TRBJ1-6	12
CASSHQGVTEAFF	TRBV27	TRBJ1-1	13
CATSRDGTVNSPLHF	TRBV15	TRBJ1-6	15
CASSFNPALPPGELFF	TRBV7-6	TRBJ2-2	16
CASSLARRGAEAFF	TRBV7-8	TRBJ1-1	14
CASSIAGIYNSPLHF	TRBV19	TRBJ1-6	15
CASSTSYNQPQHF	TRBV6-5	TRBJ1-5	13
CASSTGQVGESSNQPQHF	TRBV19	TRBJ1-5	18
CSVSRDGRGETQYF	TRBV29-1	TRBJ2-5	14
CASNSGDSYAETQYF	TRBV19	TRBJ2-5	15
CASSAATWDRSTEAFF	TRBV9	TRBJ1-1	16
CASSEYGSQIYEQYF	TRBV6-1	TRBJ2-7	15
CASSLDTGRGQPQHF	TRBV11-2	TRBJ1-5	15
CASIHLGGRNTEAFF	TRBV11-2	TRBJ1-1	15
CASSMDKVYGYTF	TRBV19	TRBJ1-2	13
CASSQQPTVTTNEKLFF	TRBV18	TRBJ1-4	17
CASSRMEGELFF	TRBV3-1/TRBV3-2	TRBJ2-2	12
CASSEIFRISGANVLTF	TRBV6-1	TRBJ2-6	17
CASSVVGDRGMGEQYF	TRBV9	TRBJ2-7	16
CASSYSGANQPQHF	TRBV6-5	TRBJ1-5	14
CASSEQGFDTQYF	TRBV6-1	TRBJ2-3	13
CASSLAATGNTEAFF	TRBV7-9	TRBJ1-1	15
CASTTTGAPGDEQYF	TRBV3-1/TRBV3-2	TRBJ2-7	15
CAISEGGRVSPLHF	TRBV10-3	TRBJ1-6	14
CASSPGGSTNYGYTF	TRBV18	TRBJ1-2	15
CASSRTGAYNEQFF	TRBV5-6	TRBJ2-1	14
CASSMSFGSGWTGELFF	TRBV19	TRBJ2-2	17
CASSLEVSTYNEQFF	TRBV6-5	TRBJ2-1	15
CASSWGEQPQHF	TRBV28	TRBJ1-5	12
CASSIGAGTYEQYF	TRBV19	TRBJ2-7	14
CASSPARSVSEKLFF	TRBV4-2	TRBJ1-4	15
CASSEAPERTNTEAFF	TRBV6-1	TRBJ1-1	16
CASTIGVSSYEQYF	TRBV28	TRBJ2-7	14
CASSLAGIVNDYNVDEQFF	TRBV7-8	TRBJ2-1	19
CAGVDRGRESYGYTF	TRBV23-1	TRBJ1-2	15
CASSPQQGSAEAFF	TRBV7-9	TRBJ1-1	14